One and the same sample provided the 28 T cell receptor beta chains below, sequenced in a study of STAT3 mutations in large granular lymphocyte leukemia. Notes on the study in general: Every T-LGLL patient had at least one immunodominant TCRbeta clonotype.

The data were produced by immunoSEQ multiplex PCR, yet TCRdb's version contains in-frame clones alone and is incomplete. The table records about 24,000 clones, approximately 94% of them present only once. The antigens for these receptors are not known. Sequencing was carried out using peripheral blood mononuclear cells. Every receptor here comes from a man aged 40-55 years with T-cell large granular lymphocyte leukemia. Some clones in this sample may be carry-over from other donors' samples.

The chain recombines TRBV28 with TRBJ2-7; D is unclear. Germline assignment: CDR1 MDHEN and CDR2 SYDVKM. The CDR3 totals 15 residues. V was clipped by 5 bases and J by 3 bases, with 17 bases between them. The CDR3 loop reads CASSPPTVGGYEQYF. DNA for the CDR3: TGTGCCAGCAGTCCCCCTACCGTCGGCGGCTACGAGCAGTACTTC.

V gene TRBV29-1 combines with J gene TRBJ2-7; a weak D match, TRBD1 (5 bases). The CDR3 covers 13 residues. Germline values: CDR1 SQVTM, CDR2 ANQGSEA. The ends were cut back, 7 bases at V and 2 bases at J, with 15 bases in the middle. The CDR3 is CSARLQATYEQYF. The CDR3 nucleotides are TGCAGCGCTCGCCTACAGGCGACCTACGAGCAGTACTTC.

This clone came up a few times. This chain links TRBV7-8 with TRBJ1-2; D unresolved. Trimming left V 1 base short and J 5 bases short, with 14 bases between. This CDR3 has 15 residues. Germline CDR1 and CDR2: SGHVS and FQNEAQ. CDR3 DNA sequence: TGTGCCAGCAGCTTAGGGACTCCAGGTCCTTATGGCTACACCTTC. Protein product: CASSLGTPGPYGYTF.

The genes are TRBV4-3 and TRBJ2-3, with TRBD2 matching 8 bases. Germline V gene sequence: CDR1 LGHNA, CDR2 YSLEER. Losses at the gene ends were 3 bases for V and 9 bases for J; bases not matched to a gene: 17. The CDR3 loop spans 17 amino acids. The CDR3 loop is CASSHVRGAGEARTQYF. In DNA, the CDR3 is TGCGCCAGCAGCCATGTCCGCGGAGCGGGGGAAGCCCGAACGCAGTATTTT.

The CDR3 DNA is TGTGCCAGCAGGGACCAGAATAACTATGGCTACACCTTC. It specifies CASRDQNNYGYTF. The chain recombines TRBV27 with TRBJ1-2; D not resolved. With 6 bases removed from V and 1 base from J, the gap between germline ends came to 9 bases. Germline V gives CDR1 MNHEY, CDR2 SMNVEV (reference sequence). This CDR3 contains 13 residues.

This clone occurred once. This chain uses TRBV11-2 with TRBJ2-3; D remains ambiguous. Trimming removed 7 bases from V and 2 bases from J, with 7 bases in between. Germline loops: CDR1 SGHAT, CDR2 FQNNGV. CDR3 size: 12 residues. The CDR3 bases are TGTGCCAGCACCTACTCCACAGATACGCAGTATTTT. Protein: CASTYSTDTQYF.

The chain's CDR3 is CASSFGASGGGRTQYF. The CDR3 region has the DNA TGTGCCAGCAGTTTCGGGGCTAGCGGGGGGGGGAGGACCCAGTACTTC. The chain couples TRBV28 to TRBJ2-5; the match to TRBD2 covers 12 bases. Germline CDR1 MDHEN, CDR2 SYDVKM. The trim removed 3 bases at V and 7 bases at J, leaving 9 bases unmatched. The CDR3 is 16 amino acids.

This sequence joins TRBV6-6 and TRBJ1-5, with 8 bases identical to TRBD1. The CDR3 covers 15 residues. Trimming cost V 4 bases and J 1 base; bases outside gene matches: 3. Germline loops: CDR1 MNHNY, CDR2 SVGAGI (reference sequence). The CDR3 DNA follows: TGTGCCAGCAGTTCTCAGGGGGCGAGCAATCAGCCCCAGCATTTT. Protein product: CASSSQGASNQPQHF.

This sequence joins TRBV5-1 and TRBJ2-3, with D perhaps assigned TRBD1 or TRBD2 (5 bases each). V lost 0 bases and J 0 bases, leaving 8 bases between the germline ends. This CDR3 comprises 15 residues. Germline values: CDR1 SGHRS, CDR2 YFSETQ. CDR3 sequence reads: CASSLGGASTDTQYF. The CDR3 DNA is TGCGCCAGCAGCTTGGGAGGGGCTAGCACAGATACGCAGTATTTT.

CDR3 DNA sequence: TGCGCCAGCAGCTTGGGGGGGGAGCTCGATGAGCAGTTCTTC. It codes for CASSLGGELDEQFF. V usage is TRBV5-1 and J usage is TRBJ2-1; perhaps TRBD2 as D (6 bases). Germline V gene sequence: CDR1 SGHRS, CDR2 YFSETQ. V shed 0 bases and J shed 8 bases, with 12 bases lying between them. The CDR3 spans 14 residues.

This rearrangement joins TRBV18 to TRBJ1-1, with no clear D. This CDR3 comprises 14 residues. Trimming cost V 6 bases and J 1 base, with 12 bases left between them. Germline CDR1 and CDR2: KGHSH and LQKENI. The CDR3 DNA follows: TGTGCCAGCTCCGAACAACCATCGAACACTGAAGCTTTCTTT. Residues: CASSEQPSNTEAFF.

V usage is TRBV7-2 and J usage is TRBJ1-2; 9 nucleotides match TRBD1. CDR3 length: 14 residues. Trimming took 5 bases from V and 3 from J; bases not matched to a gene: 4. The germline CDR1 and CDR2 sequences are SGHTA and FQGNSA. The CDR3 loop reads CASSLTGGDYGYTF. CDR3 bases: TGTGCCAGCAGCCTAACAGGGGGCGACTATGGCTACACCTTC.

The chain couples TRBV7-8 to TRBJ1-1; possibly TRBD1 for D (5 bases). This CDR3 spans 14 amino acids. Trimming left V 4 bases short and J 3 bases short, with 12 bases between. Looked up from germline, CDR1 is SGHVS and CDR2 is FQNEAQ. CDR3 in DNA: TGTGCCAGCAGCTCGGGACGGGGGGACACTGAAGCTTTCTTT. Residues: CASSSGRGDTEAFF. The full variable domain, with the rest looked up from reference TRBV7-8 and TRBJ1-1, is GAGVSQSPRYKVAKRGQDVALRCDPISGHVSLFWYQQALGQGPEFLTYFQNEAQLDKSGLPSDRFFAERPEGSVSTLKIQRTQQEDSAVYLCASSSGRGDTEAFFGQGTRLTVV.

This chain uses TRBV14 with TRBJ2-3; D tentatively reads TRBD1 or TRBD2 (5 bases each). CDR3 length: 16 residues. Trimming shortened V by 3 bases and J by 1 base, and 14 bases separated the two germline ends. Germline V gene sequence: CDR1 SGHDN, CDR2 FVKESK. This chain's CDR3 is CASSQERVRGTDTQYF. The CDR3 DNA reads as TGTGCCAGCAGCCAGGAGAGGGTCAGGGGCACAGATACGCAGTATTTT.

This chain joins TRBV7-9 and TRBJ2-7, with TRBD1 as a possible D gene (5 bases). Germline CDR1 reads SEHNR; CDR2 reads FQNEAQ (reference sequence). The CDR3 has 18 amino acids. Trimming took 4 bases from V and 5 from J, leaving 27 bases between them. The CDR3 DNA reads TGTGCCAGCAGCTCCACCTTTTTGGGCGATCAGGGTGGTAACGAGCAGTACTTC. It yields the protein CASSSTFLGDQGGNEQYF.

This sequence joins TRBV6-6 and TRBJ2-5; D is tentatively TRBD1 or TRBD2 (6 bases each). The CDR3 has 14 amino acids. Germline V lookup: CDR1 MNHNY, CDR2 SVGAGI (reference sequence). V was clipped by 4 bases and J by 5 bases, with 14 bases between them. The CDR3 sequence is CASSLLPGGETQYF. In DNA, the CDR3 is TGTGCCAGCAGTTTACTCCCCGGGGGCGAGACCCAGTACTTC.

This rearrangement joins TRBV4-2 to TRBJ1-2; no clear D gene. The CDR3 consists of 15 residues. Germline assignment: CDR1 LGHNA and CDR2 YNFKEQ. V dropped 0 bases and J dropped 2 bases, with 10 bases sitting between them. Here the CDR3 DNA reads TGTGCCAGCAGCCAAGAGGTTGAGGGCAACTATGGCTACACCTTC. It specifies CASSQEVEGNYGYTF.

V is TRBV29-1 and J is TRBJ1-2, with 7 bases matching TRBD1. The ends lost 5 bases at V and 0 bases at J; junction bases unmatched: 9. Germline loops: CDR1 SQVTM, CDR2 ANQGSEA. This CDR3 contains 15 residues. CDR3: CSVPAGTDANYGYTF. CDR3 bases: TGCAGCGTTCCGGCCGGGACAGATGCTAACTATGGCTACACCTTC.

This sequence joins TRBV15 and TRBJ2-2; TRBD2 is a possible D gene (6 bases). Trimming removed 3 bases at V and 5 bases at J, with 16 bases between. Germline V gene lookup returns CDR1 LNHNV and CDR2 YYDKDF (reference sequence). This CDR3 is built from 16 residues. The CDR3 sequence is CATSSGRGTATGELFF. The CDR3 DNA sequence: TGTGCCACCAGCAGCGGACGGGGGACTGCGACCGGGGAGCTGTTTTTT.

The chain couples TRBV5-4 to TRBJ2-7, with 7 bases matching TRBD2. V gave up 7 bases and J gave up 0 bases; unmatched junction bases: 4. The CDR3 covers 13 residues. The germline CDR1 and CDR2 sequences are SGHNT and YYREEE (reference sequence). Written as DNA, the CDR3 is TGTGCCAGCGGCGGGGGTTTCTCCTACGAGCAGTACTTC. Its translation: CASGGGFSYEQYF.

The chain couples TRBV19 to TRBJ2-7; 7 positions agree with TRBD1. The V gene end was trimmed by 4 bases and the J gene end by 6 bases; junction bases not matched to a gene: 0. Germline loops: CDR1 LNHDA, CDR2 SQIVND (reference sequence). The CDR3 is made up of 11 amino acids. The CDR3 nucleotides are TGTGCCAGTAGTACAGGGGGCGAGCAGTACTTC. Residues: CASSTGGEQYF.

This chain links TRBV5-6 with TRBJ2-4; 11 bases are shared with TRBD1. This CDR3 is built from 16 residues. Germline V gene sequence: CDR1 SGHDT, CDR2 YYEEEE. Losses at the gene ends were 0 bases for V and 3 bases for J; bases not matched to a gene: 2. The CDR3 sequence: CASSLVGTGGKNIQYF. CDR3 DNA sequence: TGTGCCAGCAGCTTGGTCGGGACAGGGGGCAAAAACATTCAGTACTTC.

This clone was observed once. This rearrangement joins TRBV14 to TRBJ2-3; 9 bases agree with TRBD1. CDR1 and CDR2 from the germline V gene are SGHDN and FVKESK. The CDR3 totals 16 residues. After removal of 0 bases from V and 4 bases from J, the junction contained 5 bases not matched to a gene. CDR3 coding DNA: TGTGCCAGCAGCCAAGATCCGGGACAGGGTCCAGATACGCAGTATTTT. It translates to CASSQDPGQGPDTQYF. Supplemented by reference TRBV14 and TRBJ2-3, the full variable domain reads EAGVTQFPSHSVIEKGQTVTLRCDPISGHDNLYWYRRVMGKEIKFLLHFVKESKQDESGMPNNRFLAERTGGTYSTLKVQPAELEDSGVYFCASSQDPGQGPDTQYFGPGTRLTVL.

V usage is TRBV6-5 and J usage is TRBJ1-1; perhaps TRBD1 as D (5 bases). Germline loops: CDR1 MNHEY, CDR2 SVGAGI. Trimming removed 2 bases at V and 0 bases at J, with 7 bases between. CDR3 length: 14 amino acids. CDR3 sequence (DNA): TGTGCCAGCAGTTACGGGACTTTGAACACTGAAGCTTTCTTT. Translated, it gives CASSYGTLNTEAFF.

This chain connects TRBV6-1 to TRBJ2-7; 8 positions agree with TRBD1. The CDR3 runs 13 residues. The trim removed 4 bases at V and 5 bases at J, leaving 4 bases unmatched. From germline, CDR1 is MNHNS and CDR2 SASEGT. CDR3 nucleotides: TGTGCCAGCAGTGGGACAGGGTCCCACGAGCAGTACTTC. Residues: CASSGTGSHEQYF.

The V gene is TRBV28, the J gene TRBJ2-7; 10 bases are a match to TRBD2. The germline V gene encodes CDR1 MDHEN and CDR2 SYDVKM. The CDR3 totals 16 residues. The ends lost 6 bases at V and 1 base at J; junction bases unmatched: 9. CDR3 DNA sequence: TGTGCCAGCAGGGTAGCGGGGGGACGTCAGTCCTACGAGCAGTACTTC. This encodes CASRVAGGRQSYEQYF. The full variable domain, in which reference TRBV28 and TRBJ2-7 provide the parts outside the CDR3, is DVKVTQSSRYLVKRTGEKVFLECVQDMDHENMFWYRQDPGLGLRLIYFSYDVKMKEKGDIPEGYSVSREKKERFSLILESASTNQTSMYLCASRVAGGRQSYEQYFGPGTRLTVT.

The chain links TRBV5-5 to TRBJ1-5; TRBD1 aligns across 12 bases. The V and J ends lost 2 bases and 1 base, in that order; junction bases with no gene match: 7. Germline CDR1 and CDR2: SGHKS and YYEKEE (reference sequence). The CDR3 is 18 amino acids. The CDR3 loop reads CASSFLPGQGASNQPQHF. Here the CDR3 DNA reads TGTGCCAGCAGCTTCCTCCCGGGACAGGGGGCCAGCAATCAGCCCCAGCATTTT.

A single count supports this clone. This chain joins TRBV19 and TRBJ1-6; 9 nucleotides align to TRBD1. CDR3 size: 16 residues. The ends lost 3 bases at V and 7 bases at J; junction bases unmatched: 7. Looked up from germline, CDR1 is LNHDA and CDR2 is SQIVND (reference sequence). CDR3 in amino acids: CASSIPGQGPNSPLHF. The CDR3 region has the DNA TGTGCCAGTAGTATCCCCGGACAGGGGCCCAATTCACCCCTCCACTTT.